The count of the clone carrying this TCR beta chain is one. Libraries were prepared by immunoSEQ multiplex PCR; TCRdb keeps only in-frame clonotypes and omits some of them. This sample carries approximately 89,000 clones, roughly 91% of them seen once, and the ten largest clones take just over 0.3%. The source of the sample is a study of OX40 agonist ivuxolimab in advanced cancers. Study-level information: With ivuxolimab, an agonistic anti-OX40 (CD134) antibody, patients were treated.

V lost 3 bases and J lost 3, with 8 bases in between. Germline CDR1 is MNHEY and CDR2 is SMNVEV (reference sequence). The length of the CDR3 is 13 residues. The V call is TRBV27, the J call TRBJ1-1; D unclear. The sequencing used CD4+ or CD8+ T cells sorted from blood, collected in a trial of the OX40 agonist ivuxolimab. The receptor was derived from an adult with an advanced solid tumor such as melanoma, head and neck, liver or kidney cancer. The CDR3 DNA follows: TGTGCCAGCAGTTTCCGCTACGACACTGAAGCTTTCTTT. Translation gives CASSFRYDTEAFF.